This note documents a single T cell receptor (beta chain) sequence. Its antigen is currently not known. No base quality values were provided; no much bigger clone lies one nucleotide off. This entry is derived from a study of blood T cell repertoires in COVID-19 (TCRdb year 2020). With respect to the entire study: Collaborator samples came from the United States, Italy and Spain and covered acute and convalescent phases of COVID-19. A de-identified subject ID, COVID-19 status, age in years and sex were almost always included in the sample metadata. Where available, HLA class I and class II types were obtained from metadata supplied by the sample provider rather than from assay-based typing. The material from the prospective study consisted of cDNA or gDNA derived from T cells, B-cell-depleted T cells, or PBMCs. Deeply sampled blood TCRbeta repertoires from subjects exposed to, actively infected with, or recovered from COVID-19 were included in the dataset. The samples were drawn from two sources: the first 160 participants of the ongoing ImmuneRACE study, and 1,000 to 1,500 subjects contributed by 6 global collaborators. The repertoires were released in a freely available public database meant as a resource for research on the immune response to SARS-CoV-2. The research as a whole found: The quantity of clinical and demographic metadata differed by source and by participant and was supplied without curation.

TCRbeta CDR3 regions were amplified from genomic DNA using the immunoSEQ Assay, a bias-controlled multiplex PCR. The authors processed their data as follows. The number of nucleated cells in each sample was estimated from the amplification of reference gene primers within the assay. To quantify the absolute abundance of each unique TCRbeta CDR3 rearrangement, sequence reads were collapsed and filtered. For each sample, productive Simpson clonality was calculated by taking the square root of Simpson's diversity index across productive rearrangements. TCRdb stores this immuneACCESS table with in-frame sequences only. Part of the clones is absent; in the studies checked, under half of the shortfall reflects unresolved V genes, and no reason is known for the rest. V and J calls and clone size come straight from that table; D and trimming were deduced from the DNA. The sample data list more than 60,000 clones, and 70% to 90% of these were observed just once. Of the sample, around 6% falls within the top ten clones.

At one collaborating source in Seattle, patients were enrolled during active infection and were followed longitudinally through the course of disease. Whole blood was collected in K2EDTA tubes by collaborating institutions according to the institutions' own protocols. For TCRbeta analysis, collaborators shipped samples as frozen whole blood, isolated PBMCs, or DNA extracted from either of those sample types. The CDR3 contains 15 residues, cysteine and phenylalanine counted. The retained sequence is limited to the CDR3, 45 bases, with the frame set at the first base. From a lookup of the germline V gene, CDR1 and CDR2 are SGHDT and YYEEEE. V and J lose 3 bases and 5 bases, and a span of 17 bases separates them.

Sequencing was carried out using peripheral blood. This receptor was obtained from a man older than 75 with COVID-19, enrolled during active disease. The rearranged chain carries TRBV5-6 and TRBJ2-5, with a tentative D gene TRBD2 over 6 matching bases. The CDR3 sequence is CASSSNGLALETQYF. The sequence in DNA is TGTGCCAGCAGCTCTAATGGGCTAGCGTTGGAGACCCAGTACTTC.